This entry features one T cell receptor beta chain sequence. Generated by immunoSEQ multiplex PCR, the TCRdb table keeps only in-frame clones and is missing some. The sample has 25,000 to 30,000 clones, about three quarters seen once; the top ten hold 4.5% to 7%. Germline CDR1 is PRHDT and CDR2 is FYEKMQ (reference sequence). This CDR3 contains 15 residues. With V trimmed by 0 bases and J by 5 bases, 4 bases remained unmatched. This record comes from a study of immune evolution from preneoplasia to lung adenocarcinoma. The chain combines TRBV13 with TRBJ2-1; 7 positions agree with TRBD2. The TCR was taken from a person aged 55 to 69 with invasive lung adenocarcinoma. Some clones in this sample may be carry-over from other donors' samples. Sequencing was done on a sample of FFPE invasive lung adenocarcinoma tissue. Written as DNA, the CDR3 is TGTGCCAGCAGCTTAGGCGGGAGCGGGGACAATGAGCAGTTCTTC. Encoded protein: CASSLGGSGDNEQFF.